Listed here are 21 T cell receptor beta chains from one sample, sequenced in a study of cytomegalovirus exposure and HLA in healthy donors. The study ran its PCR with 60 Vbeta and 13 Jbeta primers. Only in-frame clones appear in the TCRdb table, and some are missing; sequencing was by immunoSEQ multiplex PCR. The sample shows approximately 160,000 clones, around 78% of them seen only once. Sample: PBMCs. The source is a female donor in good health and CMV-seronegative.

This clone was detected only a few times. The chain links TRBV28 to TRBJ1-1; D call uncertain. Germline V gives CDR1 MDHEN, CDR2 SYDVKM. The CDR3 is made up of 14 amino acids. The V gene lost 5 bases and the J gene lost 6 bases, with 16 bases spanning the gap. This CDR3 is CASSPNPGNAEAFF. CDR3 nucleotide sequence: TGTGCCAGCAGTCCGAACCCAGGCAACGCTGAAGCTTTCTTT.

This chain connects TRBV7-2 to TRBJ2-7, with 11 bases lining up with TRBD2. This CDR3 comprises 14 residues. From germline, CDR1 is SGHTA and CDR2 FQGNSA. V was pared by 5 bases and J by 6 bases, with 6 bases of the junction left unmatched. For the CDR3, the DNA is TGTGCCAGCAGCCGACTAGCGGGAAGGATCGAGCAGTACTTC. Its protein is CASSRLAGRIEQYF. Full variable domain (missing parts from reference TRBV7-2 and TRBJ2-7): GAGVSQSPSNKVTEKGKDVELRCDPISGHTALYWYRQSLGQGLEFLIYFQGNSAPDKSGLPSDRFSAERTGGSVSTLTIQRTQQEDSAVYLCASSRLAGRIEQYFGPGTRLTVT.

The gene calls are TRBV6-6 and TRBJ2-3; no definite D call. The CDR3 length is 16 residues. CDR1 is MNHNY and CDR2 is SVGAGI in the germline V gene (reference sequence). The V end lost 2 bases, the J end lost 1 base, and 13 bases lay between the germline ends. CDR3 region: CASSYPILGGTDTQYF. CDR3 sequence (DNA): TGTGCCAGCAGTTACCCCATCCTAGGAGGCACAGATACGCAGTATTTT.

The chain uses TRBV6-5 and TRBJ1-5; 11 nucleotides line up with TRBD1. Germline V gives CDR1 MNHEY, CDR2 SVGAGI. V trimming: 4 bases; J trimming: 6 bases; junction bases outside the gene matches: 8. The CDR3 covers 16 residues. In DNA form, the CDR3 reads TGTGCCAGCAGTTCCGCGGACAGGGGGCGCGGTCAGCCCCAGCATTTT. Residues: CASSSADRGRGQPQHF.

This clone was found a few times. The CDR3 loop reads CSGLAGVYTEAFF. CDR3 DNA: TGCAGCGGCCTGGCAGGGGTTTACACTGAAGCTTTCTTT. This rearrangement joins TRBV29-1 to TRBJ1-1, with a weak D call TRBD1 (6 bases). There are 13 residues in the CDR3. Trimming pared 7 bases from V and 3 bases from J, leaving 15 bases between. Germline loops: CDR1 SQVTM, CDR2 ANQGSEA. The full variable domain, its missing parts supplied by reference TRBV29-1 and TRBJ1-1, is SAVISQKPSRDICQRGTSLTIQCQVDSQVTMMFWYRQQPGQSLTLIATANQGSEATYESGFVIDKFPISRPNLTFSTLTVSNMSPEDSSIYLCSGLAGVYTEAFFGQGTRLTVV.

V usage is TRBV19 and J usage is TRBJ1-5, with a weak D call TRBD1 (6 bases). Germline V gives CDR1 LNHDA, CDR2 SQIVND (reference sequence). CDR3 length equals 15 residues. The germline V and J ends were trimmed by 2 bases and 3 bases, with 11 bases remaining between them. The CDR3 sequence: CASSIPGENNQPQHF. CDR3 bases: TGTGCCAGTAGTATACCAGGGGAGAACAATCAGCCCCAGCATTTT.

The gene calls are TRBV19 and TRBJ1-3, with 7 positions matching TRBD1. Germline V gene data show CDR1 as LNHDA and CDR2 as SQIVND (reference sequence). This CDR3 contains 15 residues. V lost 4 bases to trimming and J lost 3 bases; unmatched junction nucleotides: 6. The CDR3 loop is CASSTIGGRGNTIYF. In DNA form, the CDR3 reads TGTGCCAGTAGTACCATAGGGGGCCGTGGAAACACCATATATTTT.

V is TRBV4-1 and J is TRBJ2-7, with 8 bases matching TRBD2. The CDR3 spans 15 residues. Germline loops: CDR1 MGHRA, CDR2 YSYEKL. With 1 base clipped from V and 4 bases from J, the junction kept 6 bases outside the gene matches. CDR3 protein: CASSQGGAGVYEQYF. Written as DNA, the CDR3 is TGCGCCAGCAGCCAAGGGGGAGCGGGAGTTTACGAGCAGTACTTC.

Concerning this clone itself: One end of the junction varies from germline; a read error may be responsible. The chain is built from TRBV30 and TRBJ2-4; 7 bases match TRBD2. Looked up from germline, CDR1 is GTSNPN and CDR2 is SVGIG (reference sequence). The CDR3 is 14 amino acids. The CDR3 DNA reads as TGTGCCTGGAGTGTGGGGGGGGTCAAAAACAGTCAGTACTTC. It codes for CAWSVGGVKNSQYF.

This clone was observed a handful of times. The chain combines TRBV5-1 with TRBJ2-5; 9 nucleotides align to TRBD2. The CDR3 has 14 residues. The germline CDR1 and CDR2 sequences are SGHRS and YFSETQ. Trimming at V came to 2 bases and at J to 2 bases, leaving 1 base not matched to a gene. CDR3 nucleotides: TGCGCCAGCAGCTTAACTAGCGGGCAAGAGACCCAGTACTTC. Its protein is CASSLTSGQETQYF.

This clone has a handful of counts. The V call is TRBV11-2, the J call TRBJ2-2; TRBD1 aligns across 11 bases. Per germline, CDR1 SGHAT and CDR2 FQNNGV. This CDR3 is built from 16 residues. V trimming: 6 bases; J trimming: 7 bases; junction bases outside the gene matches: 10. The CDR3 DNA is TGTGCCAGCAGGATCCCCGGGACAGGGGGTATCGGGGAGCTGTTTTTT. Its protein is CASRIPGTGGIGELFF.

V gene TRBV6-1 combines with J gene TRBJ2-4; TRBD1 aligns across 9 bases. The V and J ends lost 3 bases and 7 bases, in that order; junction bases with no gene match: 19. There are 19 residues in the CDR3. CDR1 is MNHNS and CDR2 is SASEGT in the germline V gene. CDR3 in amino acids: CASSEGHGGIGTGRNIQYF. In nucleotides, the CDR3 is TGTGCCAGCAGTGAGGGTCACGGCGGGATCGGGACAGGGAGGAACATTCAGTACTTC.

The chain links TRBV7-2 to TRBJ1-1, with no clear D. Per the germline V gene, CDR1 is SGHTA and CDR2 is FQGNSA. The CDR3 consists of 13 residues. V shed 7 bases and J shed 4 bases, with 13 bases lying between them. CDR3 nucleotides: TGTGCCAGCACCCTTGACCGGGGCACTGAAGCTTTCTTT. Its translation is CASTLDRGTEAFF.

The V gene is TRBV9, the J gene TRBJ1-3; 8 bases are shared with TRBD1. Germline trimming cut 3 bases from V and 3 bases from J; bases unmatched to any gene: 14. CDR3 length: 18 residues. CDR1 is SGDLS and CDR2 is YYNGEE in the germline V gene. As DNA, the CDR3 is TGTGCCAGCAGCGCCTACCGTTTTGGACAGGGATTTGGAAACACCATATATTTT. Protein: CASSAYRFGQGFGNTIYF.

CDR3 amino acids: CASSQGVTAGNTIYF. The CDR3 DNA follows: TGTGCCAGCAGCCAAGGGGTGACCGCTGGAAACACCATATATTTT. The gene calls are TRBV2 and TRBJ1-3; a weak D match, TRBD1 (5 bases). The CDR3 runs 15 residues. V lost 6 bases to trimming and J lost 2 bases, with 14 bases between them. The V gene's germline CDR1 is SNHLY and CDR2 FYNNEI.

J is TRBJ1-1 and V is TRBV5-8; 7 bases align to TRBD1. Trimming took 0 bases from V and 1 from J; bases not matched to a gene: 9. The CDR3 is 17 amino acids. The germline gives CDR1 SGHTS, CDR2 YDEGEE. The CDR3 DNA reads TGTGCCAGCAGCTTGGCGGACAGGCTTATGCGGAACACTGAAGCTTTCTTT. Amino acid sequence: CASSLADRLMRNTEAFF.

The gene calls are TRBV2 and TRBJ2-7; 10 bases agree with TRBD1. The CDR3 runs 15 residues. Germline values: CDR1 SNHLY, CDR2 FYNNEI. Trimming took 3 bases from V and 6 from J; bases not matched to a gene: 8. CDR3 DNA: TGTGCCAGCAGTGAGAGTGGGACAGGGGTCGGCGAGCAGTACTTC. Encoded protein: CASSESGTGVGEQYF.

The chain couples TRBV6-5 to TRBJ1-2; no clear D. The CDR3 is 16 amino acids. The V end lost 4 bases, the J end lost 7 bases, and 22 bases lay between the germline ends. Germline V CDR1 and CDR2: MNHEY, SVGAGI. The CDR3 loop reads CASSSPGRTYVGGYTF. The CDR3 DNA sequence: TGTGCCAGCAGTTCCCCGGGGAGGACCTACGTCGGTGGCTACACCTTC.

This clone has only a few counts. The chain couples TRBV29-1 to TRBJ2-1; the match to TRBD1 covers 7 bases. The germline V gene has CDR1 SQVTM and CDR2 ANQGSEA. This CDR3 is 14 amino acids long. The V segment lost 5 bases and the J segment 3 bases; nucleotides outside the gene matches: 7. The CDR3 nucleotides are TGCAGCGTTCCGACAGGGTTGGGCTACAATGAGCAGTTCTTC. It codes for CSVPTGLGYNEQFF.

The chain couples TRBV4-1 to TRBJ2-1; D is undetermined. The V end was cut by 4 bases, the J end by 2 bases, with 6 bases between. The CDR3 spans 13 residues. The germline gives CDR1 MGHRA, CDR2 YSYEKL. As DNA, the CDR3 is TGCGCCAGCAGCCTCGCGGCCTACAATGAGCAGTTCTTC. This translates into CASSLAAYNEQFF.

The J gene is TRBJ1-5, the V gene TRBV29-1; TRBD1 matches at 8 bases. The germline gives CDR1 SQVTM, CDR2 ANQGSEA. The V and J ends lost 0 bases and 0 bases, in that order; junction bases with no gene match: 7. The CDR3 length is 17 residues. The CDR3 sequence is CSVEDLGQEFSNQPQHF. As DNA, the CDR3 is TGCAGCGTTGAAGATCTGGGACAGGAGTTTAGCAATCAGCCCCAGCATTTT.